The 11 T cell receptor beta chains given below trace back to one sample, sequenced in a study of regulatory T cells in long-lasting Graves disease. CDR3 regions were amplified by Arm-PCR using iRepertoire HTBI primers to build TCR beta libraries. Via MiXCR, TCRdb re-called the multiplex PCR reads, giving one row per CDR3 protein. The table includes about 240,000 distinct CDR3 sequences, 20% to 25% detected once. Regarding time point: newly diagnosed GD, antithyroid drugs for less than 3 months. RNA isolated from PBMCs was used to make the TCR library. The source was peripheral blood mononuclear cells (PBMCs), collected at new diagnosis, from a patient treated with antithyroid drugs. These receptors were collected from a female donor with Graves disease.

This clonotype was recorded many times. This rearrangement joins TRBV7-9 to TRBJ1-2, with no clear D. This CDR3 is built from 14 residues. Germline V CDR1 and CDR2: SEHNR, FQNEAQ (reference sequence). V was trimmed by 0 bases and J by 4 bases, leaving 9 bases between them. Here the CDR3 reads CASSLASLGYGYTF. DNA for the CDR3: TGTGCCAGCAGCTTAGCGTCCCTGGGCTATGGCTACACCTTC.

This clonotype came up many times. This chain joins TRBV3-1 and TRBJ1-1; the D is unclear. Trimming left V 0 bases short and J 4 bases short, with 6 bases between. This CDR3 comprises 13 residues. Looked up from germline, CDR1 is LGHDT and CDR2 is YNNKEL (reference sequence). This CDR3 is CASSQDYGTEAFF. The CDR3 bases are TGTGCCAGCAGCCAAGATTACGGCACTGAAGCTTTCTTT.

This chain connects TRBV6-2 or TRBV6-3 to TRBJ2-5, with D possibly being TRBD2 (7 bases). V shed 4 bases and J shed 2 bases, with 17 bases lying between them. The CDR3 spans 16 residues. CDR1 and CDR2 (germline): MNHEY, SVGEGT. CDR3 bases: TGTGCCAGCAGTTGCCCAGCAGGGGAGGGTCAAGAGACCCAGTACTTC. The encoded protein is CASSCPAGEGQETQYF.

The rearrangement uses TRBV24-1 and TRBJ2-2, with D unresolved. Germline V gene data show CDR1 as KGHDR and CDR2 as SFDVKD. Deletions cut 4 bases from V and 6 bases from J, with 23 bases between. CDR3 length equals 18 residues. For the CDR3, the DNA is TGTGCCACCAGTGACCCATCAACTGGGCACAGAGCAGCCGGGGAGCTGTTTTTT. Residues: CATSDPSTGHRAAGELFF.

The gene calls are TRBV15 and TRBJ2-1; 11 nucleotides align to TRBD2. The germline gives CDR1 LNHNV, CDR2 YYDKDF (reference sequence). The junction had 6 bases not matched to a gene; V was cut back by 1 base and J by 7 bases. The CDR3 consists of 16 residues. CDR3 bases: TGTGCCACCAGCAGAGGGTCTAGCGGGAGGACGAATGAGCAGTTCTTC. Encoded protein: CATSRGSSGRTNEQFF.

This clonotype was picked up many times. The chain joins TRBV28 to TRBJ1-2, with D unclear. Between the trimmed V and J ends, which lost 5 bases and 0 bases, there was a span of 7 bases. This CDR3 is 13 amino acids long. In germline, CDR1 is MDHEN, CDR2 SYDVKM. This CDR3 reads CASSPQANYGYTF. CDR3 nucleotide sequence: TGTGCCAGCAGTCCACAAGCTAACTATGGCTACACCTTC.

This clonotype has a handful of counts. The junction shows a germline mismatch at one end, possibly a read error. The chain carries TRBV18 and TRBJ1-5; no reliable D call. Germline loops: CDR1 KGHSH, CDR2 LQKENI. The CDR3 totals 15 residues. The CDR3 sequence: CASSPDWESNQLQHF. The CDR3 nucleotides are TGTGCCAGCAGCCCAGACTGGGAGAGCAATCAGCTCCAGCATTTT.

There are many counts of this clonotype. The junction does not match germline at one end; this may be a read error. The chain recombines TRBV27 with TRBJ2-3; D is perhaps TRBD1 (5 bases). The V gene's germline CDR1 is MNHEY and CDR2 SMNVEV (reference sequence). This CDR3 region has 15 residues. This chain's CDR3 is CASSTRTSSTDTQYF. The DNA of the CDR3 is TGTGCCAGCAGTACACGGACAAGTAGCACAGATACCCAGTATTTT.

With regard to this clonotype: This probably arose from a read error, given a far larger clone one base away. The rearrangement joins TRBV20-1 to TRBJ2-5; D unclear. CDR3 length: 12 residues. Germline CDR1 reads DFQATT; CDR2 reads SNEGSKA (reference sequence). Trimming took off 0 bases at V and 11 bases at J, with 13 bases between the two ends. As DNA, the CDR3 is TGCAGTGCTAGAGACCTCGACAATGAGCAGTACTTC. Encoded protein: CSARDLDNEQYF.

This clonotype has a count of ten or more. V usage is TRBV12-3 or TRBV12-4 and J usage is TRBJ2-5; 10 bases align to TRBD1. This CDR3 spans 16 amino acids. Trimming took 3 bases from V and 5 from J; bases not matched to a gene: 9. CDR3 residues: CASSLTGGGLVETQYF. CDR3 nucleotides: TGTGCCAGCAGTTTGACAGGGGGCGGGCTGGTGGAGACCCAGTACTTC.

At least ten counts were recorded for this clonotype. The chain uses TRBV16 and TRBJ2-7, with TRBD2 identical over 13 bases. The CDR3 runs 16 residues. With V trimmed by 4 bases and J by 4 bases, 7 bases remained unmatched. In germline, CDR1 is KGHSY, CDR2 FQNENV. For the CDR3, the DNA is TGTGCCAGCAGCCTAAAAGAACTAGCGGGAGGGTACGAGCAGTACTTC. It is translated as CASSLKELAGGYEQYF.